This T cell receptor (beta chain) was sequenced for a study of vaccination effects on CD4 cells after COVID-19. Sequencing was performed with immunoSEQ multiplex PCR; in TCRdb, only in-frame clones are kept and a portion is missing. The data contain fewer than 50,000 clones, roughly 79% of them singletons. ViraFEST expansion of antigen-specific CD4+ T cells with viral peptide pools preceded sequencing. After less than twelve days in culture, the CD4+ T cells were isolated. Participants were vaccinated with two doses of either the BNT162b2 or mRNA-1273 vaccine. V lost 7 bases to trimming and J lost 2 bases, with 14 bases between them. Germline V gene data show CDR1 as MNHNY and CDR2 as SVGAGI (reference sequence). The CDR3 runs to 14 residues. As for this clone: The antigen is not known.

Sequenced here: CD4+ T cells from PBMCs cultured with HCoV-NL63 spike peptides, sampled after COVID-19 vaccination. The receptor was isolated from a human donor who received a COVID-19 vaccine. Some clones in this sample may be carry-over from other donors' samples. The gene calls are TRBV6-6 and TRBJ1-1; D is perhaps TRBD1 (6 bases). The CDR3 region is CASTNREGNTEAFF. In nucleotides, the CDR3 is TGTGCCAGCACTAACAGGGAGGGAAACACTGAAGCTTTCTTT.